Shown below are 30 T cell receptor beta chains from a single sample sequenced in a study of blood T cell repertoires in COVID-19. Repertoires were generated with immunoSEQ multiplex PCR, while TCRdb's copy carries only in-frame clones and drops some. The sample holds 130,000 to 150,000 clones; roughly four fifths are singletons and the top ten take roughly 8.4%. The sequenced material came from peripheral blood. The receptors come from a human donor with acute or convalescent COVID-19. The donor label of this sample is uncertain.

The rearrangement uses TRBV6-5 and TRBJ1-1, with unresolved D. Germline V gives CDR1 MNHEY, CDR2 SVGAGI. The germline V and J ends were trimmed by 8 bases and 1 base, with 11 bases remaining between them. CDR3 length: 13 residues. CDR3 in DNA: TGTGCCAGCTCTCACAGTCCGAACACTGAAGCTTTCTTT. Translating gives CASSHSPNTEAFF.

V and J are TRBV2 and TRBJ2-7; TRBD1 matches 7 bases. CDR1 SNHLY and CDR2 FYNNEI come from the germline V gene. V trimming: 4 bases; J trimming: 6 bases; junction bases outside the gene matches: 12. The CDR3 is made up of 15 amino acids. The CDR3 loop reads CASSVDRKASSEQYV. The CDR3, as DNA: TGTGCCAGCAGTGTGGACAGGAAGGCCTCGTCCGAGCAGTACGTC.

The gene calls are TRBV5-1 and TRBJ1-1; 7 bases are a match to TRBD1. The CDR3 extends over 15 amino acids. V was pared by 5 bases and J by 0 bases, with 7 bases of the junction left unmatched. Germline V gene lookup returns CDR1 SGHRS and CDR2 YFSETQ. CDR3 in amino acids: CASREGTDMNTEAFF. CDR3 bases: TGCGCCAGCAGGGAGGGGACAGACATGAACACTGAAGCTTTCTTT.

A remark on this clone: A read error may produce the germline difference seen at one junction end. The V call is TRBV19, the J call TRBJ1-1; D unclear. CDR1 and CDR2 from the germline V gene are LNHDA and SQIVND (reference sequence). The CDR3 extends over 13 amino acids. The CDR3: CASSLGGNAEAFF. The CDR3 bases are TGTGCCAGTAGCCTCGGCGGGAACGCTGAAGCTTTCTTT.

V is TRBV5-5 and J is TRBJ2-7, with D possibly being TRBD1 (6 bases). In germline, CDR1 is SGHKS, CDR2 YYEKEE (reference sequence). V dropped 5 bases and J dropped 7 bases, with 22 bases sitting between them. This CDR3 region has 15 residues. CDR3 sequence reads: CASRVGAGEIMEQYF. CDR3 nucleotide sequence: TGTGCCAGCAGGGTGGGGGCAGGCGAGATTATGGAGCAGTACTTC.

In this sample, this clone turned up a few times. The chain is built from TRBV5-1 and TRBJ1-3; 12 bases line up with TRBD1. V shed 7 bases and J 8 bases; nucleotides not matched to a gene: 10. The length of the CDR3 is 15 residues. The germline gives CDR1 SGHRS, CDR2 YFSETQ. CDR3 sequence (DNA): TGCGCCAGCTCGTCCGGGACAGGGGGCACGGACACCATATATTTT. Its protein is CASSSGTGGTDTIYF.

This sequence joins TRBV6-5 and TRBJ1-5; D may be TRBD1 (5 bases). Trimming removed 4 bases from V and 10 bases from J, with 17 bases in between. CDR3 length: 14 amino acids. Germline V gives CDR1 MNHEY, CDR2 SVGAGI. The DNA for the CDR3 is TGTGCCAGCAGTTCCTACAGGCCGGGTACTCCCCAGCATTTT. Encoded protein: CASSSYRPGTPQHF.

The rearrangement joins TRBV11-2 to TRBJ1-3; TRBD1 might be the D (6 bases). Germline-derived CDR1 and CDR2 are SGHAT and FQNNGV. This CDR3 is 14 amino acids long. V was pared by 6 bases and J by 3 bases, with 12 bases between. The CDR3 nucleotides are TGTGCCAGCAGAACAGGGTTAGGTGGAAACACCATATATTTT. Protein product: CASRTGLGGNTIYF.

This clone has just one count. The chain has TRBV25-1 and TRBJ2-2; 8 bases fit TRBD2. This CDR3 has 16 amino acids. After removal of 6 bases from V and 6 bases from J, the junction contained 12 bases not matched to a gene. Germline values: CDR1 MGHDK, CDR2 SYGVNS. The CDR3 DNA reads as TGTGCCAGCAGGCCGGGGGGGTTGCCCGGGGCCGGGGAGCTGTTTTTT. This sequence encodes CASRPGGLPGAGELFF. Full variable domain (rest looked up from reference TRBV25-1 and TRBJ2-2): EADIYQTPRYLVIGTGKKITLECSQTMGHDKMYWYQQDPGMELHLIHYSYGVNSTEKGDLSSESTVSRIRTEHFPLTLESARPSHTSQYLCASRPGGLPGAGELFFGEGSRLTVL.

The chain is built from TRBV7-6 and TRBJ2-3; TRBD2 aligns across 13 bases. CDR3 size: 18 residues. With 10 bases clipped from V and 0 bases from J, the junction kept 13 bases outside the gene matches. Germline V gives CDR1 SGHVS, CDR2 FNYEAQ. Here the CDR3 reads CANFGLAGVLSSTDTQYF. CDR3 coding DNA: TGTGCCAATTTTGGACTAGCGGGGGTCTTGTCTAGCACAGATACGCAGTATTTT.

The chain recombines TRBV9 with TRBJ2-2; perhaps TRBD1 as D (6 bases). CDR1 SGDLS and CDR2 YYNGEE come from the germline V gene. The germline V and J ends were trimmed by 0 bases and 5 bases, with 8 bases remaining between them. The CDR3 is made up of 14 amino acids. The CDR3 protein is CASSVDRGTGELFF. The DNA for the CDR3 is TGTGCCAGCAGCGTAGATAGGGGGACCGGGGAGCTGTTTTTT. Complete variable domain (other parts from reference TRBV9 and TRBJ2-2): DSGVTQTPKHLITATGQRVTLRCSPRSGDLSVYWYQQSLDQGLQFLIQYYNGEERAKGNILERFSAQQFPDLHSELNLSSLELGDSALYFCASSVDRGTGELFFGEGSRLTVL.

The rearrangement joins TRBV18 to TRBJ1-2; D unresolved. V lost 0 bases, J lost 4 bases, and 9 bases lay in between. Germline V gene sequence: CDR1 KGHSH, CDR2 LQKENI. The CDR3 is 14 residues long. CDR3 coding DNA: TGTGCCAGCTCACCACCCTCGACATCCTATGGCTACACCTTC. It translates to CASSPPSTSYGYTF.

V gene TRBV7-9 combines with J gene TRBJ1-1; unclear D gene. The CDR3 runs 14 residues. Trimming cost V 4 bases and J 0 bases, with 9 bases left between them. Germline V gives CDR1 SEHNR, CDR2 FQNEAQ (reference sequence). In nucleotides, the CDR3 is TGTGCCAGCAGCTCACAGATGATGAACACTGAAGCTTTCTTT. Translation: CASSSQMMNTEAFF.

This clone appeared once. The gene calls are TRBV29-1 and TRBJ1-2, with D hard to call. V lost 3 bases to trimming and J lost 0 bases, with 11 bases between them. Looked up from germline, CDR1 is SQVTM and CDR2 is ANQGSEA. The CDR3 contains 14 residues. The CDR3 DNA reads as TGCAGCGTTGATAGAGCCAACTCTAACTATGGCTACACCTTC. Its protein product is CSVDRANSNYGYTF.

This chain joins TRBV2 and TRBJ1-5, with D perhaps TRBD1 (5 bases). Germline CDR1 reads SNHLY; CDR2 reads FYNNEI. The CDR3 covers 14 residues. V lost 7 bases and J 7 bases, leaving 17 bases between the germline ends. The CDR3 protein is CASTPWGERQPQHF. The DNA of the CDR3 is TGTGCCAGCACCCCGTGGGGGGAAAGACAGCCCCAGCATTTT.

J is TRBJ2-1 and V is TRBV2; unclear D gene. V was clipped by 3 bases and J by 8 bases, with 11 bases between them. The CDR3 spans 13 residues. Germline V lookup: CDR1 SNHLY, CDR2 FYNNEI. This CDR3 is CASSELSAHEQFF. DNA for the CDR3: TGTGCCAGCAGTGAGCTAAGCGCGCATGAGCAGTTCTTC.

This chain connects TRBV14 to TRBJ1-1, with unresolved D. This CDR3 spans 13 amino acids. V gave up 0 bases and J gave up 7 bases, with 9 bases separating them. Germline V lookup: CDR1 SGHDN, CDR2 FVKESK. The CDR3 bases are TGTGCCAGCAGCCAAGAGGGCAGATATGAAGCTTTCTTT. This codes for CASSQEGRYEAFF.

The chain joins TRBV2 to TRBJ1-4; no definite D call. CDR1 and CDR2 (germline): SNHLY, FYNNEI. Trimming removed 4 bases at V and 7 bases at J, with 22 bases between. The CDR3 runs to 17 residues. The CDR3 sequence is CASSVMKGPEAGEKLFF. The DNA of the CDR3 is TGTGCCAGCAGTGTAATGAAGGGTCCCGAGGCGGGTGAAAAACTGTTTTTT.

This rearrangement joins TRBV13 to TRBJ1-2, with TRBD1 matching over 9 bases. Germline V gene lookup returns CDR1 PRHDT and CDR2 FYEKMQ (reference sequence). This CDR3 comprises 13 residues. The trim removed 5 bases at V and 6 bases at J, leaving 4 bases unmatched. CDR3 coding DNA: TGTGCCAGCAGCCCCGGACAGGGGAATGGCTACACCTTC. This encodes CASSPGQGNGYTF.

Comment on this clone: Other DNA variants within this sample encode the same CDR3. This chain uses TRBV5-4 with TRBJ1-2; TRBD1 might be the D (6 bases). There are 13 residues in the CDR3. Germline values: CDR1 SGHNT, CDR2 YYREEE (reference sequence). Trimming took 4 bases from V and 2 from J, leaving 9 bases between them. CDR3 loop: CASSLDRNYGYTF. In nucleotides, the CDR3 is TGTGCCAGCAGCCTTGACAGGAACTATGGCTACACCTTC. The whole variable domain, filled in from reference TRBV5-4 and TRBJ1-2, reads ETGVTQSPTHLIKTRGQQVTLRCSSQSGHNTVSWYQQALGQGPQFIFQYYREEENGRGNFPPRFSGLQFPNYSSELNVNALELDDSALYLCASSLDRNYGYTFGSGTRLTVV.

DNA of the CDR3: TGTGCCAGCAGCCAAGTTGACACTAGCAACGCTGGCAATGAGCAGTTCTTC. Amino acids: CASSQVDTSNAGNEQFF. This chain uses TRBV3-1 (or the pseudogene TRBV3-2) with TRBJ2-1, with D possibly being TRBD2 (6 bases). The CDR3 sequence is 17 residues long. The V gene's germline CDR1 is LGHDT and CDR2 YNNKEL (reference sequence). Trimming took 1 base from V and 6 from J, leaving 19 bases between them.

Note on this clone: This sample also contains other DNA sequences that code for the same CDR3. CDR3 nucleotides: TGCGCCAGCAGCTCAGGGACATTTCAAGAGACCCAGTACTTC. Amino acid sequence: CASSSGTFQETQYF. The rearrangement joins TRBV5-1 to TRBJ2-5; D perhaps matches TRBD1 (6 bases). V was clipped by 3 bases and J by 2 bases, with 11 bases between them. The germline gives CDR1 SGHRS, CDR2 YFSETQ. The CDR3 is made up of 14 amino acids.

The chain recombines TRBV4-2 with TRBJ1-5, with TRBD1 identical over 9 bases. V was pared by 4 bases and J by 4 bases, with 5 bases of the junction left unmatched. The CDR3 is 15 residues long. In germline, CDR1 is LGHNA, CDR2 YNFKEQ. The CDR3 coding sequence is TGTGCCAGCAGCCCTAGGACAGGGGATAATCAGCCCCAGCATTTT. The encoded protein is CASSPRTGDNQPQHF.

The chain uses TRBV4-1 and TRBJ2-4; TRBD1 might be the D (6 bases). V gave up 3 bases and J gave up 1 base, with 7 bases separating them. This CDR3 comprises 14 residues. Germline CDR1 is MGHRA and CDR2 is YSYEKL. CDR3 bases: TGCGCCAGCAGCCATGGACAGGCCAAAAACATTCAGTACTTC. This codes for CASSHGQAKNIQYF.

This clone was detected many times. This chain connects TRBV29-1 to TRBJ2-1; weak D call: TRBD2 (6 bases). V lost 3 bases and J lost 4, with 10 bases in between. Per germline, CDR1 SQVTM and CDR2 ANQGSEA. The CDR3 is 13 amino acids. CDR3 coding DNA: TGCAGCGTTGATCCCCGGGGGTACAATGAGCAGTTCTTC. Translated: CSVDPRGYNEQFF.

The CDR3 protein is CASSYRSGANVLTF. The CDR3 region has the DNA TGTGCCAGCAGTTACAGGTCTGGGGCCAACGTCCTGACTTTC. V is TRBV27 and J is TRBJ2-6; TRBD1 is a possible D gene (5 bases). The V gene lost 4 bases and the J gene lost 1 base, with 5 bases spanning the gap. Germline lookup yields CDR1 MNHEY and CDR2 SMNVEV (reference sequence). CDR3 length: 14 residues.

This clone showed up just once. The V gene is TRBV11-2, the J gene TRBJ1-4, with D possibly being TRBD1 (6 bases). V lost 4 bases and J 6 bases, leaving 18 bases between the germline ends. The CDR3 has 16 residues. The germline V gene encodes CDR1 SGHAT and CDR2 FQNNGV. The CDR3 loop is CASSWFTGKDDEKLFF. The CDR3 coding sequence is TGTGCCAGCAGCTGGTTTACAGGGAAGGACGATGAAAAACTGTTTTTT.

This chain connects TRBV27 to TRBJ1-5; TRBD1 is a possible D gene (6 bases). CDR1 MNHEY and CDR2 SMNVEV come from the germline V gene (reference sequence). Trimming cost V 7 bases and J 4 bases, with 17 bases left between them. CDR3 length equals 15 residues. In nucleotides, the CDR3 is TGTGCCAGCAAGGTGTTCGGGCAGGGGAATCAGCCCCAGCATTTT. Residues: CASKVFGQGNQPQHF.

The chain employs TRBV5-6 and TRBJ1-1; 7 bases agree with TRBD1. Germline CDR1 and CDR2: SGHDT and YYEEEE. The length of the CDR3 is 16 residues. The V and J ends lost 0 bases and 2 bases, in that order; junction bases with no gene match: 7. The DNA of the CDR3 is TGTGCCAGCAGCTTGGCTAGGGACAGCTTCAACACTGAAGCTTTCTTT. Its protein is CASSLARDSFNTEAFF.

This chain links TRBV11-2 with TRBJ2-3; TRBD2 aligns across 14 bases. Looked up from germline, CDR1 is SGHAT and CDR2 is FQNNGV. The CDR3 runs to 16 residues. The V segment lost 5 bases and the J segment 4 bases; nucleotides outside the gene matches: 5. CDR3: CASSPGTSGGADTQYF. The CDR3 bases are TGTGCCAGCAGCCCGGGGACTAGCGGGGGTGCAGATACGCAGTATTTT.